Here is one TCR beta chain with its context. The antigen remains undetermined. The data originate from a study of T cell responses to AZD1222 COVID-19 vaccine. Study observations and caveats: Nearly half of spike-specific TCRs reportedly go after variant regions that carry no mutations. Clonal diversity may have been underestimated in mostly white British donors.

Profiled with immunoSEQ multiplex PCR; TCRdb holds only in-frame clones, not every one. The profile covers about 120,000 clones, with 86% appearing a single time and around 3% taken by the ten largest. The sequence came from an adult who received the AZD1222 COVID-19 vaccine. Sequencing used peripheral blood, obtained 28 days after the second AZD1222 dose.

The CDR3 sequence is CASSQVTIGGQSAFF. Here the CDR3 DNA reads TGTGCCAGCAGCCAAGTAACGATTGGGGGACAGTCGGCTTTCTTT. The chain carries TRBV4-2 and TRBJ1-1; TRBD1 matches at 7 bases. CDR1 is LGHNA, CDR2 YNFKEQ, per germline. Unmatched junction bases numbered 13, after V lost 1 base and J lost 11 bases. CDR3 length: 15 residues.